The rows below give T cell receptor beta chains drawn from one sample of a study of radiation and T cells in renal cell carcinoma. TCRdb keeps only in-frame clones here, not all; method: immunoSEQ multiplex PCR. In the table there are around 95,000 clones, around 83% of which are singletons. The sample here was blood, taken from a patient whose treatment included radiotherapy and nephrectomy. These receptors all come from a man between 60 and 75 years old with renal cell carcinoma. CDR3s include the opening cysteine and the closing phenylalanine or tryptophan. The D gene is left open where the match is weak. For some rows the clone size is stated as once, few or many, or as a class when expanded; others skip it.

v_gene: TRBV19
abundance: once
d_gene: TRBD2
j_gene: TRBJ2-1
CDR3nt: TGTGCCAGTAGTATACGTCCCGGGACTAGCGGGAGAGGCAATGAGCAGTTCTTC
CDR3aa: CASSIRPGTSGRGNEQFF

v_gene: TRBV25-1
abundance: -
d_gene: TRBD1
j_gene: TRBJ1-3
CDR3nt: TGTGCCAGCGGCTCCGGGACAGGGATTGGAAACACCATATATTTT
CDR3aa: CASGSGTGIGNTIYF

v_gene: TRBV11-2
abundance: -
d_gene: TRBD2
j_gene: TRBJ2-1
CDR3nt: TGTGCCAGCAGCTTAGTGGTCGGGATGGGGAGGGATGAGCAGTTCTTC
CDR3aa: CASSLVVGMGRDEQFF

v_gene: TRBV7-9
abundance: -
d_gene: -
j_gene: TRBJ2-7
CDR3nt: TGTGCCAGCAGCTCCACGAGGCGGGTTTCCCACGAGCAGTACTTC
CDR3aa: CASSSTRRVSHEQYF

v_gene: TRBV4-2
abundance: once
d_gene: TRBD1
j_gene: TRBJ2-2
CDR3nt: TGTGCCAGCAGCCAAGTCGGGGGGACAGGGGCCGGGGAGCTGTTTTTT
CDR3aa: CASSQVGGTGAGELFF

v_gene: TRBV4-3
abundance: -
d_gene: TRBD1
j_gene: TRBJ1-1
CDR3nt: TGCGCCAGCAGCTACGGGACAGAGAACACTGAAGCTTTCTTT
CDR3aa: CASSYGTENTEAFF

v_gene: TRBV5-1
abundance: few
d_gene: -
j_gene: TRBJ2-7
CDR3nt: TGCGCCAGCAGCTTGGATGGCAGGAGCTCCTACGAGCAGTACTTC
CDR3aa: CASSLDGRSSYEQYF

v_gene: TRBV5-6
abundance: -
d_gene: -
j_gene: TRBJ2-7
CDR3nt: TGTGCCAGCAGCTCCCGAGGGGAGCAGTACTTC
CDR3aa: CASSSRGEQYF

v_gene: TRBV27
abundance: few
d_gene: -
j_gene: TRBJ2-7
CDR3nt: TGTGCCAGCAGTTTACGGCTATACTCCTACGAGCAGTACTTC
CDR3aa: CASSLRLYSYEQYF

v_gene: TRBV27
abundance: -
d_gene: -
j_gene: TRBJ2-1
CDR3nt: TGTGCCAGCAGTTTCGGGGGCCGGTGGACTAGTCCCCCCTATGAGCAGTTCTTC
CDR3aa: CASSFGGRWTSPPYEQFF

v_gene: TRBV7-2
abundance: -
d_gene: TRBD2
j_gene: TRBJ2-1
CDR3nt: TGTGCCAGCAGCTTAGTGGGGGGGACTAGCGGGATACATGAGCAGTTCTTC
CDR3aa: CASSLVGGTSGIHEQFF

v_gene: TRBV27
abundance: -
d_gene: TRBD2
j_gene: TRBJ2-2
CDR3nt: TGTGCCAGCAGTTTTACTAGCGGGACGACCGGGGAGCTGTTTTTT
CDR3aa: CASSFTSGTTGELFF

v_gene: TRBV28
abundance: -
d_gene: TRBD1
j_gene: TRBJ2-1
CDR3nt: TGTGCCAGCAGGGGACAGGCTCACGAGAGACCCCGGTTCTTC
CDR3aa: CASRGQAHERPRFF

v_gene: TRBV5-1
abundance: -
d_gene: -
j_gene: TRBJ2-6
CDR3nt: TGCGCCAGCATAATAGGGGCACGCTCTGGGGCCAACGTCCTGACTTTC
CDR3aa: CASIIGARSGANVLTF

v_gene: TRBV6-1
abundance: once
d_gene: -
j_gene: TRBJ2-2
CDR3nt: TGTGCCACCCCGGGACTTCTTAACACCGGGGAGCTGTTTTTT
CDR3aa: CATPGLLNTGELFF

v_gene: TRBV15
abundance: -
d_gene: -
j_gene: TRBJ2-7
CDR3nt: TGTGCCACCAGCAGAAACATGGCTGGGGCTAGCAATACCTACGAGCAGTACTTC
CDR3aa: CATSRNMAGASNTYEQYF